One and the same sample provided the 18 T cell receptor beta chains below, sequenced in a study of blood T cell repertoires in COVID-19. The repertoire was sequenced with immunoSEQ multiplex PCR; TCRdb's copy has only in-frame clones and lacks some. The data show some 90,000 clones, with around 85% seen just once and about 4.5% held by the top ten. Material for sequencing was peripheral blood. All receptors come from a man between 60 and 75 years old with acute or convalescent COVID-19.

This CDR3 reads CASSDFRGRSSDYGYTF. The CDR3 nucleotides read TGCGCCAGCAGTGATTTCAGGGGGCGAAGTTCGGACTATGGCTACACCTTC. The chain is built from TRBV10-2 and TRBJ1-2, with 8 nucleotides matching TRBD1. From germline, CDR1 is WSHSY and CDR2 SAAADI. This CDR3 is 17 amino acids long. Trimming at V came to 3 bases and at J to 3 bases, leaving 12 bases not matched to a gene.

The CDR3 DNA sequence: TGTGCCAGCAGCCAGGGACTAGCGGGGGGACAATACAATGAGCAGTTCTTC. This gives the protein CASSQGLAGGQYNEQFF. The chain combines TRBV5-6 with TRBJ2-1; 15 nucleotides agree with TRBD2. Per the germline V gene, CDR1 is SGHDT and CDR2 is YYEEEE. V gave up 4 bases and J gave up 4 bases; unmatched junction bases: 6. The CDR3 spans 17 residues.

This clone was observed a handful of times. The V gene is TRBV5-5, the J gene TRBJ2-7, with TRBD1 matching 7 bases. Germline lookup yields CDR1 SGHKS and CDR2 YYEKEE (reference sequence). There are 15 residues in the CDR3. Germline trimming cut 3 bases from V and 1 base from J; bases unmatched to any gene: 7. Here the CDR3 DNA reads TGTGCCAGCAGCTACCGGGACAGAACTTCCTACGAGCAGTACTTC. Translating gives CASSYRDRTSYEQYF.

This sequence joins TRBV19 and TRBJ1-2; TRBD1 matches 9 bases. The germline V gene encodes CDR1 LNHDA and CDR2 SQIVND (reference sequence). The ends lost 3 bases at V and 3 bases at J; junction bases unmatched: 11. This CDR3 comprises 17 residues. The DNA of the CDR3 is TGTGCCAGTAGTATTAGCCCGGGACAGGGACAACACTATGGCTACACCTTC. The encoded protein is CASSISPGQGQHYGYTF.

This chain connects TRBV6-2 or TRBV6-3 to TRBJ1-5; unclear D gene. Trimming removed 1 base from V and 4 bases from J, with 14 bases in between. CDR1 MNHEY and CDR2 SVGEGT come from the germline V gene. The CDR3 is 16 amino acids. CDR3 region: CASSYFSSRVNQPQHF. The CDR3 bases are TGTGCCAGCAGTTACTTCTCTTCGAGGGTTAATCAGCCCCAGCATTTT.

Only a few counts were recorded for this clone. The chain links TRBV6-5 to TRBJ2-7; 7 positions match TRBD1. Losses at the gene ends were 6 bases for V and 4 bases for J; bases not matched to a gene: 12. Germline values: CDR1 MNHEY, CDR2 SVGAGI. This CDR3 is 15 amino acids long. CDR3 loop: CASSRSGQFVYEQYF. The CDR3 nucleotides read TGTGCCAGCAGCCGATCGGGACAGTTCGTATACGAGCAGTACTTC.

This rearrangement joins TRBV4-3 to TRBJ1-6; 10 nucleotides match TRBD1. Trimming cost V 7 bases and J 7 bases; bases outside gene matches: 10. CDR1 is LGHNA, CDR2 YSLEER, per germline. The CDR3 runs 16 residues. The CDR3 DNA follows: TGCGCCAGCAAAACAACCCGGGACAGGGGCAATTCACCCCTCCACTTT. Protein product: CASKTTRDRGNSPLHF.

V gene TRBV24-1 combines with J gene TRBJ2-2, with a weak D call TRBD1 (5 bases). The V gene's germline CDR1 is KGHDR and CDR2 SFDVKD. The CDR3 sequence is 13 residues long. Trimming shortened V by 5 bases and J by 8 bases, and 11 bases separated the two germline ends. CDR3 region: CATSARAGGELFF. In DNA form, the CDR3 reads TGTGCCACCAGTGCCCGGGCAGGGGGGGAGCTGTTTTTT.

This clone was seen a single time. The genes are TRBV18 and TRBJ2-7; 9 positions match TRBD2. The V and J ends lost 4 bases and 5 bases, in that order; junction bases with no gene match: 6. This CDR3 is built from 14 residues. Per germline, CDR1 KGHSH and CDR2 LQKENI. In DNA form, the CDR3 reads TGTGCCAGCTCACTCGCCGGGACTAGCAACGAGCAGTACTTC. Protein product: CASSLAGTSNEQYF.

This clone has just a few counts. This rearrangement joins TRBV19 to TRBJ2-7; TRBD1 agrees at 7 bases. With 5 bases clipped from V and 3 bases from J, the junction kept 10 bases outside the gene matches. The germline gives CDR1 LNHDA, CDR2 SQIVND (reference sequence). CDR3 size: 15 residues. The CDR3 here is CASSSPGTAFYEQYF. The DNA of the CDR3 is TGTGCCAGTAGTTCACCGGGGACAGCATTCTACGAGCAGTACTTC.

The genes are TRBV27 and TRBJ2-2; 9 nucleotides match TRBD1. Germline V gene sequence: CDR1 MNHEY, CDR2 SMNVEV (reference sequence). The CDR3 is 17 residues long. The J segment lost 5 bases and the V segment lost 5 bases, leaving 12 bases of the junction unmatched. As DNA, the CDR3 is TGTGCCAGCAGTCTAAGTGGGACAGGGTTTTATACCGGGGAGCTGTTTTTT. This encodes CASSLSGTGFYTGELFF.

V gene TRBV10-3 combines with J gene TRBJ2-1; 13 nucleotides align to TRBD2. After removal of 10 bases from V and 6 bases from J, the junction contained 9 bases not matched to a gene. Germline CDR1 reads ENHRY; CDR2 reads SYGVKD. The CDR3 runs to 15 residues. CDR3 in DNA: TGTGCCACCACGACCGGACTAGCGGGAGCCAATGAGCAGTTCTTC. It specifies CATTTGLAGANEQFF.

The chain links TRBV4-3 to TRBJ2-7; TRBD2 matches at 10 bases. CDR3 length: 15 residues. Germline CDR1 and CDR2: LGHNA and YSLEER. After removal of 5 bases from V and 5 bases from J, the junction contained 9 bases not matched to a gene. CDR3 nucleotides: TGCGCCAGCAGCTACGAGCTAGCGGGAGCCCACGAGCAGTACTTC. This encodes CASSYELAGAHEQYF.

The chain employs TRBV27 and TRBJ1-6; D remains unclear. The V gene lost 6 bases and the J gene lost 7 bases, with 19 bases spanning the gap. The CDR3 covers 16 residues. The germline V gene encodes CDR1 MNHEY and CDR2 SMNVEV (reference sequence). CDR3 protein: CASSLAPSVTNSPLHF. The CDR3 DNA reads as TGTGCCAGCAGCCTAGCCCCCAGTGTTACGAATTCACCCCTCCACTTT.

This clone was seen once. This rearrangement joins TRBV29-1 to TRBJ2-3, with D maybe TRBD1 (5 bases). Trimming took 6 bases from V and 6 from J, leaving 7 bases between them. This CDR3 comprises 10 residues. The V gene's germline CDR1 is SQVTM and CDR2 ANQGSEA. The CDR3 DNA follows: TGCAGCGTCAGGGTTGATACGCAGTATTTT. The encoded protein is CSVRVDTQYF.

This chain connects TRBV6-5 to TRBJ1-1; perhaps TRBD1 as D (6 bases). Germline-derived CDR1 and CDR2 are MNHEY and SVGAGI. This CDR3 spans 15 amino acids. The V end lost 6 bases, the J end lost 3 bases, and 17 bases lay between the germline ends. CDR3 sequence: CASSGAGAGDTEAFF. CDR3 coding DNA: TGTGCCAGCAGCGGCGCGGGGGCTGGGGACACTGAAGCTTTCTTT.

The chain couples TRBV3-1 (or the pseudogene TRBV3-2) to TRBJ1-2, with D possibly being TRBD1 (5 bases). CDR1 and CDR2 (germline): LGHDT, YNNKEL (reference sequence). V dropped 3 bases and J dropped 14 bases, with 13 bases sitting between them. CDR3 size: 11 residues. The CDR3 here is CASSQAGLTTF. CDR3 bases: TGTGCCAGCAGCCAGGCGGGACTTACGACCTTC.

The rearrangement joins TRBV7-5 to TRBJ1-2; TRBD1 is the table's D call, not checked against the DNA. TRBV7-5 is reported as a pseudogene. This CDR3 is built from 18 residues. In nucleotides, the CDR3 is TGTGCCAGAAGATCACAGACCGGGACAGGGGTTCCGTCCTATGGCTACACCTTC. Protein product: CARRSQTGTGVPSYGYTF.